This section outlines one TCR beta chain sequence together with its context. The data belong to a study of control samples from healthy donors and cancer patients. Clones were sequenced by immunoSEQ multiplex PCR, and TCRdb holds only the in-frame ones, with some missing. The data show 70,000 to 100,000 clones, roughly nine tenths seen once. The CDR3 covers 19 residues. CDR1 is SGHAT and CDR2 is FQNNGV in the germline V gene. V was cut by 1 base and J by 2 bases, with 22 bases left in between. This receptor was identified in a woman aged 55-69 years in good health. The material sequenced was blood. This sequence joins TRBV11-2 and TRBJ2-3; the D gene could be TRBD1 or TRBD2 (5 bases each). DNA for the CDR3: TGTGCCAGCAGCTTAGGGGGACCCGGCCAGATAACCAACACAGATACGCAGTATTTT. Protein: CASSLGGPGQITNTDTQYF.